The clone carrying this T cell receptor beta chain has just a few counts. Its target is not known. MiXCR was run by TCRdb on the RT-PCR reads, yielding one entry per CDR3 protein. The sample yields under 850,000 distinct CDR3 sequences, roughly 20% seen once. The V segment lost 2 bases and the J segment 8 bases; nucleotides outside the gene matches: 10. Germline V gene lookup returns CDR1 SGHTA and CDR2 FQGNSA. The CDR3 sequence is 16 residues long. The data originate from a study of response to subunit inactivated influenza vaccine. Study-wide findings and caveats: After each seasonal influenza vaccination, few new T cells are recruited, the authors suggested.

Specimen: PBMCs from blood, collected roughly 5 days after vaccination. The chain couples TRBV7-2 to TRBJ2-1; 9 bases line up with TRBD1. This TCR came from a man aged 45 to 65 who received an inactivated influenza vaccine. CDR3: CASSLPGQGRMDEQFF. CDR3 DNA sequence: TGTGCCAGCAGCTTACCGGGACAGGGAAGGATGGATGAGCAGTTCTTC. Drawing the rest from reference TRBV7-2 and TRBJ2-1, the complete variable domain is GAGVSQSPSNKVTEKGKDVELRCDPISGHTALYWYRQSLGQGLEFLIYFQGNSAPDKSGLPSDRFSAERTGGSVSTLTIQRTQQEDSAVYLCASSLPGQGRMDEQFFGPGTRLTVL.